Here is one T cell receptor (beta chain) with its context. Sequenced by immunoSEQ multiplex PCR; TCRdb stores in-frame clones only, minus some. The sample includes roughly 130,000 clones, less than 90% of them seen just once. This sample was included in a study of blood T cell repertoires in COVID-19. Study context: Nucleic acid was either cDNA or gDNA, and it came from T cells, B-cell-depleted T cells, or PBMCs.

Grouping used clinical history reported by participants in a survey and questionnaire. The V gene end was trimmed by 2 bases and the J gene end by 0 bases; junction bases not matched to a gene: 7. The length of the CDR3 is 18 residues. Germline values: CDR1 SEHNR, CDR2 FQNEAQ (reference sequence). The genes are TRBV7-9 and TRBJ1-6; 7 bases agree with TRBD1. The sequencing input was PBMCs or T cells enriched from blood (not recorded which). The clonotype originates from a woman younger than 45 who had recovered from COVID-19. The CDR3: CASSLNRGPSSYNSPLHF. CDR3 bases: TGTGCCAGCAGCTTAAACAGGGGACCAAGCTCCTATAATTCACCCCTCCACTTT. The full variable domain, rest sourced from reference TRBV7-9 and TRBJ1-6, is DTGVSQNPRHKITKRGQNVTFRCDPISEHNRLYWYRQTLGQGPEFLTYFQNEAQLEKSRLLSDRFSAERPKGSFSTLEIQRTEQGDSAMYLCASSLNRGPSSYNSPLHFGNGTRLTVT.